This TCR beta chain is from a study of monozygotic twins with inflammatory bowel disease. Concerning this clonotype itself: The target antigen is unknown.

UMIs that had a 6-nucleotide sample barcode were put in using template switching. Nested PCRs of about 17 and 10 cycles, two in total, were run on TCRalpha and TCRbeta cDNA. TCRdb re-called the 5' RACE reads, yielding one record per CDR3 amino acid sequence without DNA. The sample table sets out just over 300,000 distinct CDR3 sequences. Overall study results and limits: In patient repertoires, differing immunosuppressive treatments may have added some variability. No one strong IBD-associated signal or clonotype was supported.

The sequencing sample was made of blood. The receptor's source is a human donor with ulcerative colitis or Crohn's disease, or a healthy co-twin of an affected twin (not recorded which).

CDR3 residues: CASSLSAGVAGYTF. The V call is TRBV27, the J call TRBJ1-2. Per the germline V gene, CDR1 is MNHEY and CDR2 is SMNVEV (reference sequence). This CDR3 comprises 14 residues.